Listed below are T cell receptor beta chains from one sample, sequenced in a study of graft-versus-host responses after intestinal transplantation. Clones were read by immunoSEQ multiplex PCR, and TCRdb kept only the in-frame ones, dropping some. The sample records 90,000 to 95,000 clones, roughly 91% being singletons. These receptors' antigens are unknown. Source: unstimulated CD8+ T cells sorted from spleen or lymph node cells, taken before intestinal transplant. These receptors were obtained from a human donor who received an intestinal transplant. CDR3s include the opening cysteine and the closing phenylalanine or tryptophan. A D gene is named only where the DNA matches it firmly. Some rows have no size entry. The others give once, few or many, or a class for an expanded clone.

>few|TRBJ1-3|.|18|TRBV10-3
CAISESKVGRTSGNTIYF
TGTGCCATCAGTGAGTCGAAGGTTGGGAGGACATCTGGAAACACCATATATTTT
>.|TRBJ1-2|TRBD1|13|TRBV7-6
CASSAGQVYGYTF
TGTGCCAGCAGCGCAGGACAGGTCTATGGCTACACCTTC
>once|TRBJ2-7|TRBD2|16|TRBV9
CASSVGGGAGRYEQYF
TGTGCCAGCAGCGTCGGCGGGGGGGCCGGTAGGTACGAGCAGTACTTC
>.|TRBJ1-5|.|14|TRBV30
CAWSVVRGSQPQHF
TGTGCCTGGAGTGTTGTGCGGGGAAGTCAGCCCCAGCATTTT
>.|TRBJ2-3|TRBD2|16|TRBV7-2
CASSYRVLAGPDTQYF
TGTGCCAGCAGCTATCGTGTCTTAGCGGGGCCGGATACGCAGTATTTT
>once|TRBJ2-7|.|16|TRBV13
CTSSARGHPVSYEQYF
TGTACCAGCAGCGCGCGCGGACACCCCGTATCCTACGAGCAGTACTTC
>.|TRBJ1-1|TRBD1|14|TRBV30
CAWTTGAGPTEAFF
TGTGCCTGGACAACAGGGGCTGGGCCCACTGAAGCTTTCTTT
>.|TRBJ2-1|TRBD2|16|TRBV19
CASRDAGGPVYNEQFF
TGTGCCAGTAGGGACGCGGGAGGGCCAGTTTACAATGAGCAGTTCTTC
>.|TRBJ1-2|.|15|TRBV7-9
CASSLVTETNYGYTF
TGTGCCAGCAGCTTAGTCACGGAGACTAACTATGGCTACACCTTC
>.|TRBJ2-7|.|16|TRBV27
CASSFVVTKGSNEQYF
TGTGCCAGCAGTTTTGTGGTGACAAAAGGCTCCAACGAGCAGTACTTC
>.|TRBJ1-1|.|14|TRBV7-9
CASSRDSLNTEAFF
TGTGCCAGCAGCCGGGACTCCCTGAACACTGAAGCTTTCTTT
>.|TRBJ2-7|.|14|TRBV6-1
CASKTTAYSYEQYF
TGTGCCAGCAAAACGACAGCTTACTCCTACGAGCAGTACTTC
>.|TRBJ2-1|TRBD2|15|TRBV5-4
CASSTSSGGYNEQFF
TGTGCCAGCAGCACTTCTAGCGGGGGCTACAATGAGCAGTTCTTC
>once|TRBJ1-4|TRBD1|17|TRBV9
CASSAEGTGDLNEKLFF
TGTGCCAGCAGCGCAGAGGGGACAGGGGACCTTAATGAAAAACTGTTTTTT
>.|TRBJ2-7|.|12|TRBV11-1
CASSLGASEQYF
TGTGCCAGCAGCTTAGGGGCCTCCGAGCAGTACTTC
>.|TRBJ1-4|.|18|TRBV6-4
CASSDYSEGSGWNEKLFF
TGTGCCAGCAGTGACTATAGTGAGGGTAGTGGTTGGAATGAAAAACTGTTTTTT
>.|TRBJ1-1|TRBD1|14|TRBV27
CASSSAGGSTEAFF
TGTGCCAGCAGTTCGGCAGGGGGGTCGACTGAAGCTTTCTTT
>.|TRBJ2-1|TRBD2|20|TRBV7-3
CASSSLPGTSGGAHADEQFF
TGTGCCAGCAGCTCCCTCCCCGGGACTAGCGGGGGCGCACACGCTGATGAGCAGTTCTTC
>.|TRBJ2-7|.|17|TRBV6-1
CASSEGDPTFGVYEQYF
TGTGCCAGCAGTGAAGGAGATCCCACGTTCGGGGTTTACGAGCAGTACTTC
>few|TRBJ1-4|.|13|TRBV19
CASSMGDFEKLFF
TGTGCCAGTAGTATGGGGGACTTTGAAAAACTGTTTTTT
>.|TRBJ2-5|.|14|TRBV30
CAWTQLGAKETQYF
TGTGCCTGGACCCAACTGGGGGCAAAAGAGACCCAGTACTTC
>few|TRBJ2-7|.|15|TRBV9
CASSVGAATSYEQYF
TGTGCCAGCAGCGTAGGAGCGGCTACCTCCTACGAGCAGTACTTC
>few|TRBJ1-5|.|15|TRBV6-6
CASSGGFLGNQPQHF
TGTGCCAGCAGTGGAGGGTTTTTGGGCAATCAGCCCCAGCATTTT
>.|TRBJ1-1|.|15|TRBV6-4
CASSPDPGWNTEAFF
TGTGCCAGCAGCCCAGACCCGGGGTGGAACACTGAAGCTTTCTTT
>.|TRBJ2-1|TRBD2|16|TRBV5-1
CASSLVLAGGHNEQFF
TGCGCCAGCAGCTTGGTCCTAGCGGGAGGCCACAATGAGCAGTTCTTC
>.|TRBJ1-6|TRBD1|15|TRBV6-5
CASSPGTGLNSPLHF
TGTGCCAGCAGTCCCGGGACAGGGCTCAATTCACCCCTCCACTTT
>.|TRBJ2-1|.|15|TRBV13
CASSPQTSPHNEQFF
TGTGCCAGCAGCCCACAGACTAGTCCTCACAATGAGCAGTTCTTC
>.|TRBJ2-1|.|13|TRBV27
CASSLYRVTEQFF
TGTGCCAGCAGTTTATACAGGGTTACTGAGCAGTTCTTC
>.|TRBJ2-1|.|13|TRBV19
CASTWGLRNEQFF
TGTGCCAGTACCTGGGGGCTCAGGAATGAGCAGTTCTTC
>.|TRBJ2-7|TRBD2|16|TRBV11-2
CASSSGLAGGAYEQYF
TGTGCCAGCAGCTCGGGACTAGCGGGAGGGGCCTACGAGCAGTACTTC
>.|TRBJ2-5|TRBD2|15|TRBV27
CASSPLTSGGETQYF
TGTGCCAGCAGTCCCCTGACTAGCGGGGGGGAGACCCAGTACTTC